The sequence of this TCR beta chain was determined in a study of Tregs in tolerant kidney transplant recipients. Study-wide context: The nonmyeloablative bone marrow transplants came from related graft donors, with transient mixed chimerism. Whole-study results and caveats: Nucleotide sequences could not be compared across some patients' samples due to primer changes. Biological reproducibility was not directly addressed in this study.

The repertoire was sequenced with immunoSEQ multiplex PCR; TCRdb's copy has only in-frame clones and lacks some. The sample lists 90,000 to 120,000 clones, roughly 89% seen once, with 0.34% in the top ten. CDR1 and CDR2 (germline): SGDLS, YYNGEE. V was shortened by 2 bases and J by 4 bases, with 4 bases between the two germline ends. The CDR3 spans 12 residues. Unstimulated regulatory T cells (CD4+CD25+CD127-), CD4+CD25- non-regulatory cells, CD4 and CD8 cells were FACS-sorted from thawed PBMCs. Worth noting for this clone: Its antigen is unidentified.

The clonotype was recovered from a human donor who received a combined kidney and bone marrow transplant. V is TRBV9 and J is TRBJ2-1, with unresolved D. The source material was CD4+ T cells from blood, sampled before the transplant. CDR3 region: CASSVGYNEQFF. CDR3 in DNA: TGTGCCAGCAGCGTCGGGTACAATGAGCAGTTCTTC.